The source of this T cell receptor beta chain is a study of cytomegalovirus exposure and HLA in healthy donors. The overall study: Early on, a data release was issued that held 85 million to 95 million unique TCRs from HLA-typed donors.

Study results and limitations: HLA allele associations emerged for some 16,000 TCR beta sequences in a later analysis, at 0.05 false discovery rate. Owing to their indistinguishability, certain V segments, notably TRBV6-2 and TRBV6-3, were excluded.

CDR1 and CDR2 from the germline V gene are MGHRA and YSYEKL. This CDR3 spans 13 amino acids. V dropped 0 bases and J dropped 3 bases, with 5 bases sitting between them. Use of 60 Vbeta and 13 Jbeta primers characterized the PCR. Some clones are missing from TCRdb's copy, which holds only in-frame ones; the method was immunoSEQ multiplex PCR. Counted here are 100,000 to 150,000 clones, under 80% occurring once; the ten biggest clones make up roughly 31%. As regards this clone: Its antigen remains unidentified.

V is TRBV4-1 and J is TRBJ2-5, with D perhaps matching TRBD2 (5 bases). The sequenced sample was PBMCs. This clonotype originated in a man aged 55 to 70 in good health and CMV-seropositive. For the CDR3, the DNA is TGCGCCAGCAGCCAAGACGGGGAAGAGACCCAGTACTTC. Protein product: CASSQDGEETQYF.